These T cell receptor beta chains were read from a single sample in a study of blood T cell repertoires in COVID-19. Data came from immunoSEQ multiplex PCR; TCRdb stores just in-frame clones and leaves some out. The sample records fewer than 90,000 clones, about nine tenths being singletons. Sequencing was performed on peripheral blood. The receptors shown here come from a male donor with acute or convalescent COVID-19. CDR3s leave out the opening cysteine and the closing phenylalanine or tryptophan. A D gene is named only where the DNA matches it firmly.

>TRBJ1-3|TRBV6-5|TRBD1
ASIEGQGRNTIY
>TRBJ1-2|TRBV15|NA
ATSRGISGLTNYGYT
>TRBJ2-3|TRBV7-2|TRBD2
ASSLGRGGASTDTQY
>TRBJ1-1|TRBV5-6|TRBD1
ASSSGDRVWTEAF
>TRBJ2-7|TRBV6-2/TRBV6-3|TRBD1
ASSSPAGGHEQY
>TRBJ2-3|TRBV7-6|TRBD2
ASSLLAGGPIGDTQY
>TRBJ2-2|TRBV20-1|NA
SASRQGANTGELF
>TRBJ1-2|TRBV5-1|NA
ASSLPLTGLGGYT
>TRBJ2-7|TRBV18|TRBD2
ASSGLGTSGGKHLYEQY
>TRBJ1-1|TRBV5-1|NA
ASSFKGDGEAF
>TRBJ1-1|TRBV10-1|NA
ASSGLQAGGTEAF
>TRBJ1-4|TRBV3-1/TRBV3-2|NA
ASSPGEGEKLF
>TRBJ1-6|TRBV4-2|NA
ASSQGTIDSPLH
>TRBJ2-5|TRBV24-1|TRBD2
ATSGVEAGRGETQY
>TRBJ1-1|TRBV6-2/TRBV6-3|TRBD1
ASNPHQGARTEAF
>TRBJ2-2|TRBV15|NA
ATSRETTRGELF
>TRBJ2-7|TRBV24-1|NA
ATSTSGPFYEQY
>TRBJ2-7|TRBV29-1|NA
SVAGDYRDEQY
>TRBJ2-5|TRBV6-5|TRBD2
ASSLTSGKSETQY
>TRBJ2-5|TRBV11-2|NA
ASSLEVGETQY
>TRBJ1-4|TRBV6-5|NA
ASSPLGASNEKLF
>TRBJ1-2|TRBV14|NA
ASSQIQAAGGGYT
>TRBJ1-5|TRBV18|TRBD1
ASSRTRAGQGSNQPQH
>TRBJ2-2|TRBV5-1|NA
ASSLDGAAGELF
>TRBJ1-1|TRBV5-1|NA
ASSFNYNTEAF
>TRBJ2-1|TRBV6-2/TRBV6-3|NA
ASSYSLLYNEQF
>TRBJ2-6|TRBV18|NA
ASSSGVPPSGANVLT
>TRBJ2-1|TRBV19|NA
ASRPGGSYNEQF
>TRBJ1-2|TRBV2|NA
ASSTLRGGDGYT
>TRBJ2-5|TRBV5-4|TRBD2
ASSSQLAGEETQY
>TRBJ2-1|TRBV1|NA
TSSQWDSLRREQF
>TRBJ1-1|TRBV6-5|NA
ASKPSGGGTEAF
>TRBJ2-3|TRBV6-5|NA
ASSHRGTDTQY
>TRBJ2-1|TRBV3-1/TRBV3-2|TRBD1
ASSLSRGGSSYNEQF
>TRBJ1-1|TRBV30|NA
AWSGEYTEAF
>TRBJ2-1|TRBV4-2|TRBD2
ASSQGLAGVSSYNEQF
>TRBJ1-6|TRBV9|NA
ASSVAFGGDSPLH
>TRBJ1-5|TRBV19|TRBD1
ASSPTGGNQPQH
>TRBJ2-5|TRBV10-2|NA
ASSPLTGLGETQY